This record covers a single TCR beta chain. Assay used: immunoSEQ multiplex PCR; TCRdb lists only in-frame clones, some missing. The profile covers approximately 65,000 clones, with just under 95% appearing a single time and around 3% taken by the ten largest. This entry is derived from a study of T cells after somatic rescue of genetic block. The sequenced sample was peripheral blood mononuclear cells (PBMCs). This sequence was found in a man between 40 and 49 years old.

CDR3 sequence reads: CASSRSGGYEQYF. CDR3 nucleotides: TGCGCCAGCAGCCGTAGCGGGGGCTACGAGCAGTACTTC. The chain recombines TRBV10-1 with TRBJ2-7; 9 nucleotides line up with TRBD2. CDR1 WNHNN and CDR2 SYGVQD come from the germline V gene (reference sequence). The V and J ends lost 6 bases and 3 bases, in that order; junction bases with no gene match: 3. The CDR3 contains 13 residues.